Below are 12 T cell receptor beta chains sequenced from a single sample in a study of OX40 agonist ivuxolimab in advanced cancers. Some clones are missing from TCRdb's copy, which holds only in-frame ones; the method was immunoSEQ multiplex PCR. The table lists 65,000 to 75,000 clones, 80% to 95% of them singletons. The input for sequencing was CD4+ or CD8+ T cells sorted from blood, taken in a trial of the OX40 agonist ivuxolimab. The receptors here all came from an adult with an advanced solid tumor such as melanoma, head and neck, liver or kidney cancer.

This sequence joins TRBV4-1 and TRBJ2-2; D is uncertain. There are 16 residues in the CDR3. Germline CDR1 and CDR2: MGHRA and YSYEKL. V dropped 2 bases and J dropped 4 bases, with 14 bases sitting between them. The CDR3 is CASSQPNRFPTGELFF. CDR3 DNA sequence: TGCGCCAGCAGCCAACCAAACCGGTTTCCCACCGGGGAGCTGTTTTTT.

This rearrangement joins TRBV18 to TRBJ2-7; D is undetermined. The CDR3 consists of 11 residues. Trimming stripped 6 bases from V and 4 bases from J, with 7 bases between. Per the germline V gene, CDR1 is KGHSH and CDR2 is LQKENI. The CDR3 DNA is TGTGCCAGCTCCCCAGGATACGAGCAGTACTTC. This codes for CASSPGYEQYF.

The J gene is TRBJ2-7, the V gene TRBV18, with a tentative D call TRBD1 (6 bases). The V end was cut by 3 bases, the J end by 4 bases, with 10 bases between. The CDR3 is made up of 13 amino acids. The germline CDR1 and CDR2 sequences are KGHSH and LQKENI. The CDR3 coding sequence is TGTGCCAGCTCACCGTCACAGGGATACGAGCAGTACTTC. This encodes CASSPSQGYEQYF.

This chain joins TRBV7-9 and TRBJ2-5, with TRBD1 identical over 7 bases. CDR1 is SEHNR, CDR2 FQNEAQ, per germline (reference sequence). V trimming: 5 bases; J trimming: 2 bases; junction bases outside the gene matches: 5. There are 14 residues in the CDR3. In DNA, the CDR3 is TGTGCCAGCAGCCAAGGGACAGCGCAAGAGACCCAGTACTTC. Protein product: CASSQGTAQETQYF.

The CDR3 loop reads CASRGGGAGSVAFF. CDR3 DNA sequence: TGTGCCAGCAGGGGTGGAGGGGCTGGTTCAGTAGCTTTCTTT. The chain carries TRBV6-5 and TRBJ1-1; D perhaps matches TRBD1 (5 bases). CDR3 size: 14 residues. CDR1 is MNHEY and CDR2 is SVGAGI in the germline V gene. Trimming left V 6 bases short and J 10 bases short, with 21 bases between.

In its sample, this clone was seen once. The chain carries TRBV6-5 and TRBJ2-7, with 10 nucleotides matching TRBD2. This CDR3 has 14 amino acids. The germline CDR1 and CDR2 sequences are MNHEY and SVGAGI. V lost 10 bases to trimming and J lost 7 bases; unmatched junction nucleotides: 13. The CDR3 DNA sequence: TGTGCCACCGGCGATAGCGGGAGGTCATTAGAGCAGTACTTC. Encoded protein: CATGDSGRSLEQYF.

This clone was seen once. The chain links TRBV19 to TRBJ1-3; no reliable D call. V was cut by 5 bases and J by 4 bases, with 15 bases left in between. CDR1 and CDR2 (germline): LNHDA, SQIVND (reference sequence). CDR3 length equals 15 residues. CDR3 sequence (DNA): TGTGCCAGTAGTCTTAACGGGAAGACGGGAAACACCATATATTTT. Protein sequence: CASSLNGKTGNTIYF.

The chain recombines TRBV5-6 with TRBJ2-7; no firm D call. This CDR3 spans 11 amino acids. V was cut by 4 bases and J by 7 bases, with 9 bases left in between. Germline V gene sequence: CDR1 SGHDT, CDR2 YYEEEE. CDR3 DNA sequence: TGTGCCAGCAGCCTACGGCGTGAGCAGTACTTC. It specifies CASSLRREQYF.

The rearrangement uses TRBV10-3 and TRBJ2-7; 9 nucleotides match TRBD2. The germline V gene encodes CDR1 ENHRY and CDR2 SYGVKD. The CDR3 is 15 amino acids. V trimming: 4 bases; J trimming: 2 bases; junction bases outside the gene matches: 6. The CDR3 DNA sequence: TGTGCCATCAGTGGGGTGACTAGCGGCACCTACGAGCAGTACTTC. Its protein product is CAISGVTSGTYEQYF.

This rearrangement joins TRBV27 to TRBJ2-6; 7 bases line up with TRBD1. After removal of 3 bases from V and 0 bases from J, the junction contained 5 bases not matched to a gene. Per the germline V gene, CDR1 is MNHEY and CDR2 is SMNVEV (reference sequence). The CDR3 runs 17 residues. CDR3 DNA sequence: TGTGCCAGCAGTTTGGACAGGCAGAGCTCTGGGGCCAACGTCCTGACTTTC. It codes for CASSLDRQSSGANVLTF.

The chain uses TRBV5-1 and TRBJ2-7; TRBD2 aligns across 9 bases. Trimming cost V 0 bases and J 0 bases; bases outside gene matches: 13. This CDR3 is built from 19 residues. Germline V CDR1 and CDR2: SGHRS, YFSETQ. The CDR3 DNA is TGCGCCAGCAGCTTGGGCCCGCCTAGCGGGAATAAGATCTCCTACGAGCAGTACTTC. It specifies CASSLGPPSGNKISYEQYF.

The chain has TRBV5-1 and TRBJ2-2; the match to TRBD2 covers 7 bases. Trimming at V came to 0 bases and at J to 6 bases, leaving 8 bases not matched to a gene. The CDR3 is 16 amino acids. The germline V gene encodes CDR1 SGHRS and CDR2 YFSETQ. The chain's CDR3 is CASSLGDYSGSGELFF. The CDR3 DNA reads as TGCGCCAGCAGCTTGGGGGACTATTCGGGATCCGGGGAGCTGTTTTTT.